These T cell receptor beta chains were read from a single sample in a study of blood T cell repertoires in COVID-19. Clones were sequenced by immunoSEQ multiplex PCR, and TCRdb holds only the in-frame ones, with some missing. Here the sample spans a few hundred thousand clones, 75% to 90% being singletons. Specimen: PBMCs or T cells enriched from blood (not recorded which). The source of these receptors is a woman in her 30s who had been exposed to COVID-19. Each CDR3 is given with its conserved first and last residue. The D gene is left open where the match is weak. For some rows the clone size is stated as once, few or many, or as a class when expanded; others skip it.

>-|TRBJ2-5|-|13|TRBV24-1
TGTGCCACCTCCTGGCGGGGTGAAGAGACCCAGTACTTC
CATSWRGEETQYF
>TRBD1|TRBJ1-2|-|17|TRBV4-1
TGCGCCAGCAGCCAACACATAAGGACAGGGGGCGGCTATGGCTACACCTTC
CASSQHIRTGGGYGYTF
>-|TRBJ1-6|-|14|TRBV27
TGTGCCAGCAGTTCGACAGGCCTGGGTTCACCCCTCCACTTT
CASSSTGLGSPLHF
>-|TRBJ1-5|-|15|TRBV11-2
TGTGCCAGCAGCTTAGGGGGGGGAGGAGATCAGCCCCAGCATTTT
CASSLGGGGDQPQHF
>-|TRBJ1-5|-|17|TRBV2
TGTGCCAGCAGTGAGGATTATACGGACAGAATAAATCAGCCCCAGCATTTT
CASSEDYTDRINQPQHF
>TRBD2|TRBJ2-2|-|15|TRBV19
TGTGCCAGTAGGCAGCGGGGGGGTTACACCGGGGAGCTGTTTTTT
CASRQRGGYTGELFF
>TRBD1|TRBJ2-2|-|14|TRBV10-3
TGTGCCATCAGTGATAGACAGGGCGGCGGGGAGCTGTTTTTT
CAISDRQGGGELFF
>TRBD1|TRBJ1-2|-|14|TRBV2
TGTGCCAGCATCAACCCGGGACAGGGGGATGGCTACACCTTC
CASINPGQGDGYTF
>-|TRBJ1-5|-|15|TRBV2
TGTGCCAGCAGCGCGGACAGAAATAGCAATCAGCCCCAGCATTTT
CASSADRNSNQPQHF
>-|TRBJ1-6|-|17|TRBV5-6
TGTGCCAGCAGCTTGGGTGGGGGCCACAGGGTATTGGCACCCCTCCACTTT
CASSLGGGHRVLAPLHF
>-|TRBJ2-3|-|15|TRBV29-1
TGCAGCGTTGGGGCAGGGCTGGTCCGCACAGATACGCAGTATTTT
CSVGAGLVRTDTQYF
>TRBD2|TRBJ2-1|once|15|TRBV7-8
TGTGCCAGCAGTCCTAGCGGGGGGCGCCACAATGAGCAGTTCTTC
CASSPSGGRHNEQFF
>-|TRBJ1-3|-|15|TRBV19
TGTGCCAGTACCCCAGTCGACTTTTCTGGAAACACCATATATTTT
CASTPVDFSGNTIYF
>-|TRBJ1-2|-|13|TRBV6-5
TGTGCCAGCAGTTTGACAGCTAACTATGGCTACACCTTC
CASSLTANYGYTF
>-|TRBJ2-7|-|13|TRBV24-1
TGTGCCACCAGTGACGACAGTCACTACGAGCAGTACTTC
CATSDDSHYEQYF
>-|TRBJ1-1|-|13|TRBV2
TGTGCCAGCAGTCTTACAGGGTACACTGAAGCTTTCTTT
CASSLTGYTEAFF
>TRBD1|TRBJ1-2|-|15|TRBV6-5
TGTGCCAGCAGTTCCCAAGGGACAGGGATACACGGCTACACCTTC
CASSSQGTGIHGYTF
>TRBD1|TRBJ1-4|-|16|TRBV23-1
TGCGCCAGCAGCCCTCCCCGGACAGGGCGGTCTGAAAAACTGTTTTTT
CASSPPRTGRSEKLFF
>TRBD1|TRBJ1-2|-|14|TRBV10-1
TGCGCCAGGACCCGGGACAGGGGAGACTATGGCTACACCTTC
CARTRDRGDYGYTF
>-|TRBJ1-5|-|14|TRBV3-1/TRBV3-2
TGTGCCAGCAGCCTGGGGCAGGGCCAACAGCCCCAGCATTTT
CASSLGQGQQPQHF
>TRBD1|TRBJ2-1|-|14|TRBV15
TGTGCCACCAGAACGGGACAGATCAACAATGAGCAGTTCTTC
CATRTGQINNEQFF
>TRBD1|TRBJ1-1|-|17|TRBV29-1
TGCAGCGTTGTTGCTAGGGCAGGGGGAACGTCTGCCACTGAAGCTTTCTTT
CSVVARAGGTSATEAFF
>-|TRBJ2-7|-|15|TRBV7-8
TGTGCCAGCAGCTTGTTGGCGGGGAGTACCTACGAGCAGTACTTC
CASSLLAGSTYEQYF
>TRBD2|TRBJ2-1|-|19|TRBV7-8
TGTGCCAGCAGCTCCTCGCGGGGGTCTATCTTTAGCTCCTACAATGAGCAGTTCTTC
CASSSSRGSIFSSYNEQFF
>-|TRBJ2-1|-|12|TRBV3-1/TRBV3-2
TGTGCCAGCAGCCAAGGCCCACTTGAGCAGTTCTTC
CASSQGPLEQFF
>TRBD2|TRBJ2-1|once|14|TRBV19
TGTGCCAGTAGTACACGGGGGAGGGTCTATGAGCAGTTCTTC
CASSTRGRVYEQFF